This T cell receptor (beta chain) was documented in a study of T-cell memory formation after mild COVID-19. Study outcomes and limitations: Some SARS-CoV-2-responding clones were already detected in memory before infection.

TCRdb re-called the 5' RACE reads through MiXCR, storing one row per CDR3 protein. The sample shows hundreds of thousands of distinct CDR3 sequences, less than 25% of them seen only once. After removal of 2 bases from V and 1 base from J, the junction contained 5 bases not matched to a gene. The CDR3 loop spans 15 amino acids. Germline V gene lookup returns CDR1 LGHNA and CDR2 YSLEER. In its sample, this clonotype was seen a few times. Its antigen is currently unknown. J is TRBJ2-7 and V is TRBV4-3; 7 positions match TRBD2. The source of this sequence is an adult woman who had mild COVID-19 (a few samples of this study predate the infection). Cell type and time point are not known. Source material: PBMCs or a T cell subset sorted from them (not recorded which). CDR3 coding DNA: TGCGCCAGCAGCCAACAGCGGGATTTTTCCTACGAGCAGTACTTC. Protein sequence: CASSQQRDFSYEQYF.